Listed below are T cell receptor beta chains from one sample, sequenced in a study of type 1 regulatory T cells. Each CDR3 protein is one row after TCRdb ran MiXCR on the reads. Of 75,000 to 100,000 distinct CDR3 sequences listed, 30% to 35% are singletons. Sequenced: CD4+ T cells, either the whole sample or a sorted fraction (not recorded which). The source is a human donor in good health. The CDR3 runs from the conserved cysteine through the conserved F or W. Each record gives: J gene, clone size, D gene, V gene, CDR3 protein, CDR3 DNA. The D gene is left open where the match is weak. Not every row has a clone size; where given, it reads once, few, many or a size class.

j_call: TRBJ2-3; clone_size: .; d_call: TRBD2; v_call: TRBV6-5; cdr3_aa: CASSYVAGEQDTQYF; cdr3_nt: TGTGCCAGCAGTTACGTGGCGGGGGAGCAAGATACGCAGTATTTT
j_call: TRBJ1-5; clone_size: .; d_call: .; v_call: TRBV12-3/TRBV12-4; cdr3_aa: CASSFSGGNQPQHF; cdr3_nt: TGTGCCAGCAGTTTCTCCGGGGGCAATCAGCCCCAGCATTTT
j_call: TRBJ1-1; clone_size: few; d_call: TRBD1; v_call: TRBV20-1; cdr3_aa: CSASAGGGTEAFF; cdr3_nt: TGCAGTGCTAGTGCAGGGGGGGGAACTGAAGCTTTCTTT
j_call: TRBJ2-3; clone_size: .; d_call: TRBD2; v_call: TRBV7-9; cdr3_aa: CASSLGLDDSDTQYF; cdr3_nt: TGTGCCAGCAGCCTCGGACTAGACGACTCAGATACGCAGTATTTT
j_call: TRBJ2-6; clone_size: .; d_call: .; v_call: TRBV5-1; cdr3_aa: CASSLEATGANILTF; cdr3_nt: TGCGCCAGCAGCTTGGAGGCTACTGGGGCCAACATCCTGACTTTC
j_call: TRBJ1-2; clone_size: once; d_call: .; v_call: TRBV18; cdr3_aa: CASSPEAYGYTF; cdr3_nt: TGTGCCAGCTCACCAGAAGCCTATGGCTACACCTTC
j_call: TRBJ2-3; clone_size: .; d_call: TRBD2; v_call: TRBV5-1; cdr3_aa: CASSPRAGAADTQYF; cdr3_nt: TGCGCCAGCAGCCCTAGAGCGGGAGCGGCAGATACGCAGTATTTT
j_call: TRBJ2-7; clone_size: .; d_call: .; v_call: TRBV29-1; cdr3_aa: CSVTGTPSSYEQYF; cdr3_nt: TGCAGCGTTACCGGGACGCCGAGCTCCTACGAGCAGTACTTC
j_call: TRBJ1-2; clone_size: .; d_call: .; v_call: TRBV15; cdr3_aa: CATSRVGVYGYTF; cdr3_nt: TGTGCCACCAGCAGAGTCGGGGTCTATGGCTACACCTTC
j_call: TRBJ2-3; clone_size: few; d_call: .; v_call: TRBV7-9; cdr3_aa: CASSLEGGFSTDTQYF; cdr3_nt: TGTGCCAGCAGCTTAGAGGGCGGCTTTAGCACAGATACGCAGTATTTT
j_call: TRBJ2-7; clone_size: .; d_call: .; v_call: TRBV7-9; cdr3_aa: CASSLLPLGEQYF; cdr3_nt: TGTGCCAGCAGCTTACTACCTCTCGGCGAGCAGTACTTC
j_call: TRBJ2-6; clone_size: .; d_call: .; v_call: TRBV7-8; cdr3_aa: CATSQGGESGANVLTF; cdr3_nt: TGTGCCACCTCACAGGGAGGAGAGTCCGGGGCCAACGTCCTGACTTTC
j_call: TRBJ1-5; clone_size: .; d_call: .; v_call: TRBV3-1; cdr3_aa: CASSQDQTGHQPQHF; cdr3_nt: TGTGCCAGCAGCCAAGATCAAACCGGGCATCAGCCCCAGCATTTT
j_call: TRBJ1-1; clone_size: .; d_call: .; v_call: TRBV5-1; cdr3_aa: CASGGENTEAFF; cdr3_nt: TGCGCCAGCGGGGGAGAGAACACTGAAGCTTTCTTT
j_call: TRBJ2-7; clone_size: .; d_call: TRBD2; v_call: TRBV20-1; cdr3_aa: CSAEPSGLPYEQYF; cdr3_nt: TGCAGTGCGGAGCCTAGCGGGTTGCCCTACGAGCAGTACTTC
j_call: TRBJ2-7; clone_size: few; d_call: TRBD1; v_call: TRBV5-4; cdr3_aa: CASSLGPGQGNYEQYF; cdr3_nt: TGTGCCAGCAGCTTGGGACCCGGACAGGGGAACTACGAGCAGTACTTC
j_call: TRBJ1-5; clone_size: few; d_call: .; v_call: TRBV7-9; cdr3_aa: CASSSAAGPNQPQHF; cdr3_nt: TGTGCCAGCAGCTCCGCGGCAGGACCTAATCAGCCCCAGCATTTT
j_call: TRBJ2-1; clone_size: few; d_call: TRBD1; v_call: TRBV5-5; cdr3_aa: CASSLVGQTYNEQFF; cdr3_nt: TGTGCCAGCAGCTTGGTGGGACAGACATACAATGAGCAGTTCTTC
j_call: TRBJ2-1; clone_size: few; d_call: TRBD2; v_call: TRBV18; cdr3_aa: CASSPFGREFNEQFF; cdr3_nt: TGTGCCAGCTCACCTTTTGGGAGGGAGTTCAATGAGCAGTTCTTC
j_call: TRBJ2-5; clone_size: .; d_call: TRBD1; v_call: TRBV7-2; cdr3_aa: CASSLAGRGETQYF; cdr3_nt: TGTGCCAGCAGCTTAGCGGGCAGGGGGGAGACCCAGTACTTC
j_call: TRBJ1-5; clone_size: .; d_call: .; v_call: TRBV7-3; cdr3_aa: CASSPGAAQPQHF; cdr3_nt: TGTGCCAGCAGCCCCGGGGCCGCTCAGCCCCAGCATTTT
j_call: TRBJ2-5; clone_size: few; d_call: .; v_call: TRBV7-6; cdr3_aa: CASSFDSSGLGTQYF; cdr3_nt: TGTGCCAGCAGCTTTGACAGTTCAGGGCTCGGGACCCAGTACTTC
j_call: TRBJ2-7; clone_size: .; d_call: .; v_call: TRBV2; cdr3_aa: CASRPGALFEQYF; cdr3_nt: TGTGCCAGCAGGCCGGGAGCCTTGTTCGAGCAGTACTTC
j_call: TRBJ1-1; clone_size: .; d_call: .; v_call: TRBV11-2; cdr3_aa: CASSLDGGNTEAFF; cdr3_nt: TGTGCCAGCAGCTTAGACGGAGGGAACACTGAAGCTTTCTTT
j_call: TRBJ2-3; clone_size: many; d_call: .; v_call: TRBV7-2; cdr3_aa: CASSRDGRTDTQYF; cdr3_nt: TGTGCCAGCAGCCGGGACGGACGGACAGATACGCAGTATTTT
j_call: TRBJ2-3; clone_size: .; d_call: TRBD2; v_call: TRBV7-2; cdr3_aa: CASSLSSGRTDTQYF; cdr3_nt: TGTGCCAGCAGCTTATCTAGCGGGCGCACAGATACGCAGTATTTT